This is a list of T cell receptor beta chains from one sample in a study of regulatory T cells in long-lasting Graves disease. TCRdb fed the multiplex PCR reads into MiXCR, producing one record per CDR3 protein. Among a few hundred thousand distinct CDR3 sequences, 16% were seen once, and the ten largest hold 30%. This sample was shared with a second study, whose subject was T cells in Graves' hyperthyroidism and ophthalmopathy.

The source was peripheral blood mononuclear cells (PBMCs), collected at new diagnosis, from a patient treated with antithyroid drugs. Receptors were obtained from a man between 35 and 55 years old with Graves disease. CDR3s include the opening cysteine and the closing phenylalanine or tryptophan. A D gene is named only where the DNA matches it firmly. Size values are once, few and many counts, or a class for expanded clones, and some rows have none.

cdr3_length d_call j_call v_call clone_size cdr3_aa cdr3_nt
16 TRBD2 TRBJ2-3 TRBV28 many CASRSRLAVSTDTQYF TGTGCCAGCAGGTCTCGACTAGCGGTGAGCACAGATACGCAGTATTTT
12 . TRBJ2-7 TRBV6-2/TRBV6-3 many CASKVGGYEQYF TGTGCCAGCAAGGTCGGCGGCTACGAGCAGTACTTC
12 TRBD1 TRBJ2-7 TRBV28 many CATRDSSYEQYF TGTGCCACCCGGGACAGCTCCTACGAGCAGTACTTC
13 . TRBJ2-7 TRBV18 many CASSPRGLYEQYF TGTGCCAGCTCACCCCGGGGCCTCTACGAGCAGTACTTC
15 TRBD2 TRBJ2-3 TRBV6-2/TRBV6-3 many CASSPRLAGVDTQYF TGTGCCAGCAGCCCACGACTAGCTGGGGTAGATACGCAGTATTTT
16 TRBD2 TRBJ2-3 TRBV6-1 . CASSQGTSGRSDTQYF TGTGCCAGCAGCCAAGGTACTAGCGGGAGATCAGATACGCAGTATTTT
15 . TRBJ2-5 TRBV11-2 many CASSWAEDGLETQYF TGTGCCAGCAGCTGGGCGGAGGATGGATTAGAGACCCAGTACTTC
14 . TRBJ2-1 TRBV4-2 . CASSQDQRGLEQFF TGTGCCAGCAGCCAAGATCAGAGAGGGCTTGAGCAGTTCTTC
14 . TRBJ2-7 TRBV7-9 many CASSLAGANNEQYF TGTGCCAGCAGCTTAGCCGGGGCTAACAACGAGCAGTACTTC
15 . TRBJ2-3 TRBV5-1 . CASSLAAGRTDTQYF TGCGCCAGCAGCTTGGCCGCGGGGAGGACAGATACGCAGTATTTT